This passage covers 25 T cell receptor beta chains from one sample sequenced in a study of cytomegalovirus exposure and HLA in healthy donors. This PCR relied on a set of 60 Vbeta primers and 13 Jbeta primers. Using immunoSEQ multiplex PCR, the repertoire was profiled, and TCRdb retains in-frame clones only, with some absent. The table records around 140,000 clones, just under 75% of them present only once. Material: PBMCs. The receptors here all came from a woman aged 18 to 35 in good health and CMV-seronegative.

This rearrangement joins TRBV14 to TRBJ2-1; D not resolved. This CDR3 spans 13 amino acids. The germline CDR1 and CDR2 sequences are SGHDN and FVKESK. Trimming left V 4 bases short and J 7 bases short, with 11 bases between. CDR3 in amino acids: CASSPLARNEQFF. CDR3 DNA sequence: TGTGCCAGCAGCCCCCTTGCTAGGAATGAGCAGTTCTTC.

This chain connects TRBV9 to TRBJ2-6; weak D call: TRBD1 (5 bases). V dropped 0 bases and J dropped 4 bases, with 11 bases sitting between them. CDR1 SGDLS and CDR2 YYNGEE come from the germline V gene. The CDR3 spans 16 residues. The DNA for the CDR3 is TGTGCCAGCAGCGTAGGGGGCAGTAAGGGGGCCAACGTCCTGACTTTC. It is translated as CASSVGGSKGANVLTF.

V and J are TRBV4-2 and TRBJ2-1; 13 nucleotides agree with TRBD2. The CDR3 contains 17 residues. Looked up from germline, CDR1 is LGHNA and CDR2 is YNFKEQ. V trimming: 1 base; J trimming: 5 bases; junction bases outside the gene matches: 5. The DNA of the CDR3 is TGTGCCAGCAGCCAAGCATCGACTAGCGGGGGGAACAATGAGCAGTTCTTC. Its translation: CASSQASTSGGNNEQFF.

The chain links TRBV19 to TRBJ1-1, with D perhaps matching TRBD1 (5 bases). The V end lost 11 bases, the J end lost 11 bases, and 21 bases lay between the germline ends. The length of the CDR3 is 12 residues. Germline values: CDR1 LNHDA, CDR2 SQIVND (reference sequence). CDR3 in amino acids: CASILPGGGAFF. CDR3 nucleotide sequence: TGTGCCTCCATCCTCCCGGGGGGAGGCGCTTTCTTT.

This chain connects TRBV13 to TRBJ1-3; the D gene is possibly TRBD1 (5 bases). Looked up from germline, CDR1 is PRHDT and CDR2 is FYEKMQ (reference sequence). The CDR3 extends over 15 amino acids. The V end lost 0 bases, the J end lost 4 bases, and 10 bases lay between the germline ends. The chain's CDR3 is CASSLGRTLGNTIYF. DNA for the CDR3: TGTGCCAGCAGCTTAGGACGGACACTAGGAAACACCATATATTTT.

The J gene is TRBJ2-6, the V gene TRBV7-2, with 8 bases matching TRBD1. After removal of 1 base from V and 0 bases from J, the junction contained 8 bases not matched to a gene. Per the germline V gene, CDR1 is SGHTA and CDR2 is FQGNSA. CDR3 length: 19 amino acids. The chain's CDR3 is CASSLERGQAISGANVLTF. The DNA of the CDR3 is TGTGCCAGCAGCTTAGAGAGGGGACAGGCGATCTCTGGGGCCAACGTCCTGACTTTC.

This rearrangement joins TRBV9 to TRBJ2-2, with D uncertain. This CDR3 contains 15 residues. The ends were cut back, 2 bases at V and 1 base at J, with 9 bases in the middle. Germline CDR1 is SGDLS and CDR2 is YYNGEE. In DNA, the CDR3 is TGTGCCAGCAGCGTCTCGACTGAGAACACCGGGGAGCTGTTTTTT. It encodes CASSVSTENTGELFF.

The table lists this clone with a count of one. The V and J genes are TRBV9 and TRBJ2-5; the match to TRBD2 covers 9 bases. The DNA end is a closer match to TRBJ2-7, so the J assignment may be wrong. The germline CDR1 and CDR2 sequences are SGDLS and YYNGEE. The CDR3 is made up of 15 amino acids. This CDR3 reads CASSAGRGGPYEQYF. CDR3 nucleotide sequence: TGTGCCAGCAGCGCCGGGCGGGGGGGGCCCTACGAGCAGTACTTC.

The CDR3 DNA follows: TGTGCCAGCAGCTTTACAGGGGGCTACGAGCAGTACTTC. Its translation is CASSFTGGYEQYF. V usage is TRBV5-6 and J usage is TRBJ2-7; 8 positions agree with TRBD1. With 2 bases clipped from V and 3 bases from J, the junction kept 1 base outside the gene matches. The length of the CDR3 is 13 residues. Germline assignment: CDR1 SGHDT and CDR2 YYEEEE.

This clone was counted only a few times. CDR3 protein: CASSQDRGMGNEKLFF. The CDR3, as DNA: TGTGCCAGCAGCCAAGATAGGGGGATGGGTAATGAAAAACTGTTTTTT. This chain connects TRBV4-2 to TRBJ1-4; D possibly corresponds to TRBD1 (6 bases). V lost 0 bases to trimming and J lost 4 bases, with 12 bases between them. The CDR3 runs to 16 residues. CDR1 is LGHNA, CDR2 YNFKEQ, per germline.

The chain couples TRBV4-3 to TRBJ2-1; 9 bases agree with TRBD2. This CDR3 spans 16 amino acids. CDR1 and CDR2 from the germline V gene are LGHNA and YSLEER. Losses at the gene ends were 1 base for V and 8 bases for J; bases not matched to a gene: 9. Here the CDR3 reads CASSQVQAGGGDEQFF. CDR3 coding DNA: TGCGCCAGCAGCCAAGTTCAAGCGGGGGGCGGGGATGAGCAGTTCTTC.

J is TRBJ2-3 and V is TRBV4-1, with 11 bases fitting TRBD2. Germline CDR1 MGHRA, CDR2 YSYEKL. This CDR3 comprises 19 residues. V was clipped by 1 base and J by 0 bases; unmatched bases: 9. This CDR3 reads CASSQVLTSGDSSTDTQYF. CDR3 bases: TGCGCCAGCAGCCAAGTGTTGACTAGCGGGGACTCTAGCACAGATACGCAGTATTTT.

This clone is a singleton in its sample. V and J are TRBV7-9 and TRBJ2-3, with 8 bases lining up with TRBD2. Trimming took 0 bases from V and 8 from J; bases not matched to a gene: 10. Germline values: CDR1 SEHNR, CDR2 FQNEAQ (reference sequence). The CDR3 contains 16 residues. CDR3 amino acids: CASSLARGRGAGTQYF. In DNA, the CDR3 is TGTGCCAGCAGCTTAGCCCGCGGGCGGGGGGCCGGTACGCAGTATTTT.

This clone was detected only a few times. The V call is TRBV4-1, the J call TRBJ2-1, with 11 positions matching TRBD2. The CDR3 extends over 16 amino acids. V trimming: 3 bases; J trimming: 6 bases; junction bases outside the gene matches: 7. CDR1 is MGHRA and CDR2 is YSYEKL in the germline V gene. The CDR3 is CASSQVAGGPLNEQFF. For the CDR3, the DNA is TGCGCCAGCAGCCAGGTAGCGGGGGGGCCTCTCAATGAGCAGTTCTTC.

This chain connects TRBV18 to TRBJ1-4; D ambiguous. V was pared by 8 bases and J by 5 bases, with 12 bases between. CDR3 length: 13 amino acids. Germline lookup yields CDR1 KGHSH and CDR2 LQKENI. In DNA, the CDR3 is TGTGCCAGCACCCGGGATAGAAATGAAAAACTGTTTTTT. Its protein product is CASTRDRNEKLFF.

The V call is TRBV15, the J call TRBJ2-5; D possibly corresponds to TRBD2 (6 bases). The V end was cut by 2 bases, the J end by 9 bases, with 16 bases between. The CDR3 has 14 residues. CDR1 is LNHNV, CDR2 YYDKDF, per germline (reference sequence). The CDR3 DNA is TGTGCCACCAGCAGATCCCAGGAGGGAAAGGCCCAGTACTTC. Its translation is CATSRSQEGKAQYF.

The sample holds one count of this clone. The rearrangement links TRBV7-2 to TRBJ2-7, with 8 bases matching TRBD2. Germline CDR1 is SGHTA and CDR2 is FQGNSA. The V gene end was trimmed by 5 bases and the J gene end by 3 bases; junction bases not matched to a gene: 6. CDR3 length equals 14 residues. In nucleotides, the CDR3 is TGTGCCAGCAGCATTCCGGGACTAGTCTACGAGCAGTACTTC. Its protein product is CASSIPGLVYEQYF.

The chain employs TRBV7-9 and TRBJ1-4; 7 bases fit TRBD1. J was trimmed by 0 bases and V by 4 bases; bases with no gene match: 2. Germline V gene sequence: CDR1 SEHNR, CDR2 FQNEAQ (reference sequence). The CDR3 contains 15 residues. CDR3 region: CASSWTGTTNEKLFF. DNA for the CDR3: TGTGCCAGCAGCTGGACAGGAACAACTAATGAAAAACTGTTTTTT.

This chain joins TRBV18 and TRBJ2-7; a possible D gene is TRBD2 (6 bases). V lost 8 bases and J 5 bases, leaving 13 bases between the germline ends. This CDR3 has 12 amino acids. CDR1 and CDR2 (germline): KGHSH, LQKENI. The CDR3 spells CASVASGDEQYF. In DNA form, the CDR3 reads TGTGCCAGCGTTGCCTCGGGGGACGAGCAGTACTTC.

This clone was counted only a few times. Here the CDR3 reads CASAEGQGNSGYTF. The CDR3 bases are TGTGCTAGTGCCGAGGGACAGGGGAATTCCGGCTACACCTTC. The rearrangement links TRBV12-5 to TRBJ1-2; 10 nucleotides align to TRBD1. The CDR3 consists of 14 residues. Germline trimming cut 7 bases from V and 8 bases from J; bases unmatched to any gene: 10. Per germline, CDR1 LGHNT and CDR2 FRNRAP.

The rearrangement links TRBV7-3 to TRBJ1-3; unclear D gene. CDR1 and CDR2 from the germline V gene are SGHTA and FQGTGA. The CDR3 is 13 amino acids. The germline V and J ends were trimmed by 2 bases and 7 bases, with 9 bases remaining between them. CDR3 sequence: CASSLSPYNTIYF. In nucleotides, the CDR3 is TGTGCCAGCAGCTTATCCCCTTATAACACCATATATTTT.

The chain links TRBV6-5 to TRBJ2-1, with a tentative D call TRBD1 (5 bases). The CDR3 spans 14 residues. CDR1 and CDR2 (germline): MNHEY, SVGAGI. V lost 1 base and J lost 5, with 9 bases in between. CDR3 coding DNA: TGTGCCAGCAGTTACTTCGGACATAACAATGAGCAGTTCTTC. This encodes CASSYFGHNNEQFF.

This clone has a handful of counts. V usage is TRBV10-3 and J usage is TRBJ1-2, with D perhaps TRBD1 (5 bases). CDR3 length equals 14 residues. The germline V and J ends were trimmed by 6 bases and 2 bases, with 13 bases remaining between them. Germline CDR1 and CDR2: ENHRY and SYGVKD. The CDR3 coding sequence is TGTGCCATCAGCCTAGGGGCATTCAACTATGGCTACACCTTC. Translating it yields CAISLGAFNYGYTF.

The chain carries TRBV30 and TRBJ2-1; 9 positions agree with TRBD1. This CDR3 comprises 14 residues. Germline CDR1 is GTSNPN and CDR2 is SVGIG (reference sequence). Trimming cost V 7 bases and J 7 bases; bases outside gene matches: 11. The CDR3 DNA follows: TGTGCCTCAACGGTGACAGGGGGTGGGAATGAGCAGTTCTTC. Translating gives CASTVTGGGNEQFF.

This chain uses TRBV7-2 with TRBJ1-5; 10 bases map to TRBD1. Germline CDR1 SGHTA, CDR2 FQGNSA. Trimming cost V 1 base and J 4 bases; bases outside gene matches: 4. CDR3 size: 16 residues. The DNA for the CDR3 is TGTGCCAGCAGCTTAGTGGGGGGACAGGGGAATCAGCCCCAGCATTTT. Its protein is CASSLVGGQGNQPQHF.